This is a list of T cell receptor beta chains from one sample in a study of shared clonotypes between healthy human individuals. Clones were sequenced by immunoSEQ multiplex PCR, and TCRdb holds only the in-frame ones, with some missing. The table lists around 2.1 million clones, approximately 94% of them singletons. Material: naive CD8+ T cells from PBMCs. Receptor source: a young man in good health. Some clones in this sample may be carry-over from other donors' samples. The CDR3 runs from the conserved cysteine through the conserved F or W. Each record gives: clone size, J gene, V gene, D gene, CDR3 DNA, CDR3 protein. D genes are given only for firm matches. Where a row states a size, it is once, few, many or the class of an expanded clone; other rows omit it.

clone size: once
J gene: TRBJ2-7
V gene: TRBV9
D gene: .
CDR3 DNA: TGTGCCAGCAGCGTAGGGGCGGGCGCCTACGAGCAGTACTTC
CDR3 protein: CASSVGAGAYEQYF

clone size: few
J gene: TRBJ2-2
V gene: TRBV7-3
D gene: .
CDR3 DNA: TGTGCCAGCAGCTTTGACAAGCCGAACACCGGGGAGCTGTTTTTT
CDR3 protein: CASSFDKPNTGELFF

clone size: .
J gene: TRBJ2-1
V gene: TRBV4-1
D gene: .
CDR3 DNA: TGCGCCAGCAGCCTTCCTTTCGATGAGCAGTTCTTC
CDR3 protein: CASSLPFDEQFF

clone size: .
J gene: TRBJ2-7
V gene: TRBV5-6
D gene: TRBD2
CDR3 DNA: TGTGCCAGCAGCCTCAGACTAGCTTACGAGCAGTACTTC
CDR3 protein: CASSLRLAYEQYF

clone size: few
J gene: TRBJ2-1
V gene: TRBV27
D gene: .
CDR3 DNA: TGTGCCAGCAGTCGCCTCCCCAGCAATGAGCAGTTCTTC
CDR3 protein: CASSRLPSNEQFF

clone size: once
J gene: TRBJ2-7
V gene: TRBV4-1
D gene: .
CDR3 DNA: TGCGCCAGCAGCCAGAGGGAGATCCTTACCCGGGTCTACGAGCAGTACTTC
CDR3 protein: CASSQREILTRVYEQYF

clone size: .
J gene: TRBJ2-1
V gene: TRBV10-2
D gene: .
CDR3 DNA: TGCGCCAGCAGTGAGTCCCCCTACCGGGAGATTAGCAATGAGCAGTTCTTC
CDR3 protein: CASSESPYREISNEQFF

clone size: .
J gene: TRBJ2-7
V gene: TRBV7-9
D gene: TRBD2
CDR3 DNA: TGTGCCAGCAGCTTAGGGCGACTAGCGGGGGTTTTCTACGAGCAGTACTTC
CDR3 protein: CASSLGRLAGVFYEQYF

clone size: .
J gene: TRBJ2-7
V gene: TRBV7-9
D gene: .
CDR3 DNA: TGTGCCAGCAGCCCTCTGGGGCGGGAGCAGTACTTC
CDR3 protein: CASSPLGREQYF

clone size: .
J gene: TRBJ2-2
V gene: TRBV14
D gene: TRBD1
CDR3 DNA: TGTGCCAGCAGCCAAGTCCCGGGACAGGGTAACGGGGAGCTGTTTTTT
CDR3 protein: CASSQVPGQGNGELFF

clone size: .
J gene: TRBJ1-1
V gene: TRBV5-1
D gene: .
CDR3 DNA: TGCGCCAGCAGCTTGAACCTACGACCGGGGCACCAGAACACTGAAGCTTTCTTT
CDR3 protein: CASSLNLRPGHQNTEAFF

clone size: .
J gene: TRBJ2-3
V gene: TRBV28
D gene: TRBD1
CDR3 DNA: TGTGCCAGCAGTACACCCCTCCGGGACAGGGGGACCACAGATACGCAGTATTTT
CDR3 protein: CASSTPLRDRGTTDTQYF

clone size: .
J gene: TRBJ2-7
V gene: TRBV29-1
D gene: TRBD1
CDR3 DNA: TGCAGCGGCTATATAGGGACAGAATACGAGCAGTACTTC
CDR3 protein: CSGYIGTEYEQYF

clone size: .
J gene: TRBJ2-3
V gene: TRBV2
D gene: TRBD1
CDR3 DNA: TGTGCCAGCAGTGGGGGACAGGGGGCGCGTCGTGATACGCAGTATTTT
CDR3 protein: CASSGGQGARRDTQYF

clone size: .
J gene: TRBJ2-7
V gene: TRBV4-1
D gene: .
CDR3 DNA: TGCGCCAGCAGCCACGGGGGCGGGAACTACGAGCAGTACTTC
CDR3 protein: CASSHGGGNYEQYF

clone size: .
J gene: TRBJ2-7
V gene: TRBV28
D gene: TRBD1
CDR3 DNA: TGTGCCAGCAGTTGGGGGACAGTCTCCTACGAGCAGTACTTC
CDR3 protein: CASSWGTVSYEQYF

clone size: .
J gene: TRBJ2-4
V gene: TRBV4-3
D gene: .
CDR3 DNA: TGCGCCAGCAGCCAAGATCCTAGGGGGCGGGGAAACATTCAGTACTTC
CDR3 protein: CASSQDPRGRGNIQYF

clone size: .
J gene: TRBJ2-2
V gene: TRBV15
D gene: .
CDR3 DNA: TGTGCCACCAGCAGGCTAGCGGAGCTGTTTTTT
CDR3 protein: CATSRLAELFF

clone size: .
J gene: TRBJ2-1
V gene: TRBV15
D gene: .
CDR3 DNA: TGTGCCACCAGCAGAGAGCCTAGTGGGTGGACTGACAATGAGCAGTTCTTC
CDR3 protein: CATSREPSGWTDNEQFF

clone size: .
J gene: TRBJ2-7
V gene: TRBV7-8
D gene: TRBD2
CDR3 DNA: TGTGCCAGCAGCTTAGTACCTAGCGGGAACGAGCAGTACTTC
CDR3 protein: CASSLVPSGNEQYF

clone size: .
J gene: TRBJ2-7
V gene: TRBV11-1
D gene: TRBD1
CDR3 DNA: TGTGCCAGCAGCCCAGGACAGGACGAGCAGTACTTC
CDR3 protein: CASSPGQDEQYF

clone size: .
J gene: TRBJ1-1
V gene: TRBV4-1
D gene: .
CDR3 DNA: TGCGCCAGCAGCCGATCAGGGGCTGAAGCTTTCTTT
CDR3 protein: CASSRSGAEAFF

clone size: .
J gene: TRBJ1-2
V gene: TRBV10-3
D gene: TRBD1
CDR3 DNA: TGTGCCATCAGTCCGGGACAGGGTAACTATGGCTACACCTTC
CDR3 protein: CAISPGQGNYGYTF

clone size: .
J gene: TRBJ1-1
V gene: TRBV6-5
D gene: .
CDR3 DNA: TGTGCCAGCAGTTCCACAGGGACGGGCACTGAAGCTTTCTTT
CDR3 protein: CASSSTGTGTEAFF

clone size: .
J gene: TRBJ2-5
V gene: TRBV4-1
D gene: TRBD1
CDR3 DNA: TGCGCCAGCAGCCACCCGGGACAGCGAGAGACCCAGTACTTC
CDR3 protein: CASSHPGQRETQYF

clone size: .
J gene: TRBJ2-2
V gene: TRBV7-3
D gene: .
CDR3 DNA: TGTGCCAGCAGCTTAGAGCTAAACACCGGGGAGCTGTTTTTT
CDR3 protein: CASSLELNTGELFF